Listed below are T cell receptor beta chains from one sample, sequenced in a study of blood T cell repertoires in COVID-19. Assay: immunoSEQ multiplex PCR; the TCRdb copy retains only in-frame clones and omits some. Of around 300,000 clones in the sample, nearly 90% were seen once. The material sequenced was peripheral blood. These receptors all stem from a middle-aged woman with COVID-19, enrolled during active disease. CDR3s include the opening cysteine and the closing phenylalanine or tryptophan. The order of the fields is clone size, D gene, V gene, J gene, CDR3 DNA, CDR3 protein. A D gene is named only where the DNA matches it firmly. The size of a clone is reported for some rows only, either as once, few or many, or as a class for expanded clones.

.,TRBD1,TRBV18,TRBJ1-4,TGTGCCAGCTCAGCCACAGGGGAAACTAATGAAAAACTGTTTTTT,CASSATGETNEKLFF
.,.,TRBV6-1,TRBJ2-3,TGTGCCAGCAGTGAAAGGATCGTAGCCACAGATACGCAGTATTTT,CASSERIVATDTQYF
.,.,TRBV27,TRBJ1-2,TGTGCCAGCAGTCGCACAGTGGGCTATGGCTACACCTTC,CASSRTVGYGYTF
.,.,TRBV7-7,TRBJ2-3,TGTGCTAGCAGCTTTATCCCCACAGATACGCAGTATTTT,CASSFIPTDTQYF
once,.,TRBV4-1,TRBJ1-5,TGCGCCAGCAGCCCCAGACAGTCAAGCAATCAGCCCCAGCATTTT,CASSPRQSSNQPQHF
once,.,TRBV2,TRBJ1-6,TGTGCCAGCAATCTAAAAGGGGGCTCCTATAATTCACCCCTCCACTTT,CASNLKGGSYNSPLHF
.,.,TRBV27,TRBJ1-2,TGTGCCAGCAGTTTTGAACCAGGGGTCTATGGCTACACCTTC,CASSFEPGVYGYTF
.,.,TRBV4-3,TRBJ1-2,TGCGCCAGCAGCCAAGATAGCGGAATCTATGGCTACACCTTC,CASSQDSGIYGYTF
few,.,TRBV19,TRBJ1-3,TGTGCCAGTAGTATAGCCGGGGGGCCTGGAAACACCATATATTTT,CASSIAGGPGNTIYF
.,.,TRBV7-3,TRBJ1-6,TGTGCCAGCAGCTTACTCTATAATTCACCCCTCCACTTT,CASSLLYNSPLHF
.,TRBD1,TRBV4-3,TRBJ1-1,TGCGCCAGCAGCCAAACAGGGGTTTGGACTGAAGCTTTCTTT,CASSQTGVWTEAFF
.,.,TRBV30,TRBJ1-6,TGTGCCTGGAGTGTAAATCTTTGGGCAGGTGATTCACCCCTCCACTTT,CAWSVNLWAGDSPLHF
.,.,TRBV4-1,TRBJ1-2,TGCGCCAGCAGCCGCCCGGGGGGCAACTATGGCTACACCTTC,CASSRPGGNYGYTF
once,TRBD2,TRBV6-4,TRBJ2-3,TGTGCCAGCAGCCAGACTAGCGGGAGGCGCCCAGATACGCAGTATTTT,CASSQTSGRRPDTQYF
.,.,TRBV4-2,TRBJ2-2,TGTGCCAGCAGCCAACGTAACACCGGGGAGCTGTTTTTT,CASSQRNTGELFF
.,TRBD1,TRBV5-1,TRBJ1-1,TGCGCCAGCAGCCCCGAGAGGGGGCTCACTGAAGCTTTCTTT,CASSPERGLTEAFF
.,TRBD1,TRBV6-5,TRBJ2-3,TGTGCCAGCCCACCTCAGGGGGTCACAGATACGCAGTATTTT,CASPPQGVTDTQYF
once,.,TRBV6-5,TRBJ2-4,TGTGCCAGCAGCGAGACAGGCATTCAGTACTTC,CASSETGIQYF
.,.,TRBV24-1,TRBJ1-6,TGTGCCACAGGGTATCGCTACAGGGCCTATAATTCACCCCTCCACTTT,CATGYRYRAYNSPLHF
.,TRBD2,TRBV28,TRBJ2-7,TGTGCCAGCAGCGGGAGGGGGAGAGACTACGAGCAGTACTTC,CASSGRGRDYEQYF
few,.,TRBV18,TRBJ2-7,TGTGCCAGCTCACCACCCGACACTTCCGGGAAAAGGACTTACGAGCAGTACTTC,CASSPPDTSGKRTYEQYF
.,TRBD1,TRBV29-1,TRBJ1-2,TGCAGCGTCCTCCATCCGTCTGGAAGACAGGGTCCCTATGGCTACACCTTC,CSVLHPSGRQGPYGYTF
.,.,TRBV5-1,TRBJ2-7,TGCGCCAGCAGCCCAGAGGACAGTTTCTACGAGCAGTACTTC,CASSPEDSFYEQYF
.,TRBD1,TRBV5-5,TRBJ1-1,TGTGCCAGCAGCTTGGACAGGGGGCGGACTGAAGCTTTCTTT,CASSLDRGRTEAFF
.,.,TRBV27,TRBJ1-1,TGTGCCAGCAGGCAAATACAGGGCCTTGAAGCTTTCTTT,CASRQIQGLEAFF
.,TRBD1,TRBV7-3,TRBJ2-3,TGTGCCAGCAGCTTCGAGACAGGGCAGCAGTATTTT,CASSFETGQQYF
.,.,TRBV27,TRBJ2-1,TGTGCCAGCAGTTTATTGACTAGTGTCGGCGCCAATGAGCAGTTCTTC,CASSLLTSVGANEQFF
.,TRBD1,TRBV14,TRBJ2-4,TGTGCCAGCAGCCCCCAGGGGGCATTGTTAAACATTCAGTACTTC,CASSPQGALLNIQYF
.,.,TRBV29-1,TRBJ2-7,TGCAGCGTTGTGGAGAGGCGGGATCCCTACGAGCAGTACTTC,CSVVERRDPYEQYF
.,TRBD1,TRBV2,TRBJ1-2,TGTGCCAGCAGCCAGATACAGGGGCTTTCTGGCTACACCTTC,CASSQIQGLSGYTF
.,TRBD1,TRBV6-6,TRBJ1-1,TGTGCCAGCAGTCCCGCCGGAGGCAGGGGGCCGGGCACTGAAGCTTTCTTT,CASSPAGGRGPGTEAFF
.,.,TRBV7-8,TRBJ2-5,TGTGCCAGCAGCTTAGGACAGCAAGAGACCCAGTACTTC,CASSLGQQETQYF
few,.,TRBV28,TRBJ1-5,TGTGCCAGCAGTGCACGACAGGCTAGCAATCAGCCCCAGCATTTT,CASSARQASNQPQHF
.,TRBD1,TRBV6-6,TRBJ1-6,TGTGCCAGCAGTTCCCCCAGGGGGCCGGAATCACCCCTCCACTTT,CASSSPRGPESPLHF
.,.,TRBV25-1,TRBJ1-2,TGTGCCAGCAGTAGCGGACAGAACTATGGCTACACCTTC,CASSSGQNYGYTF
.,.,TRBV19,TRBJ1-1,TGTGCCAGTAGTTTACCGGGGAACACTGAAGCTTTCTTT,CASSLPGNTEAFF
.,.,TRBV19,TRBJ1-2,TGTGCCAGTAGTATGATCTCAGGGTTCGGCTACACCTTC,CASSMISGFGYTF
.,TRBD1,TRBV18,TRBJ2-7,TGTGCCAGCTCGCAAACCGAGGGGGCTACCTCGTACTTC,CASSQTEGATSYF